The clone carrying this T cell receptor (beta chain) has at least ten counts. Its specificity is unknown. Both TCR beta VDJ combination and CDR3 sequence profiling were carried out. Genomic DNA was the template for this profiling. One entry per CDR3 protein results from TCRdb running MiXCR on the reads. The table records some 200,000 distinct CDR3 sequences, around 32% of them present only once. This record belongs to a study of CD8+CD57+ T cells in acquired aplastic anemia. Across the study: Researchers reported that healthy donors averaged approximately 10 million reads for CD4+ cells. Broader study findings: Twenty-nine sequences, all CD8+ CDR3, were shared between patients and controls.

The CDR3 loop spans 14 amino acids. The V end was cut by 1 base, the J end by 2 bases, with 11 bases between. Germline V lookup: CDR1 DFQATT, CDR2 SNEGSKA (reference sequence). The receptor was derived from a human donor in good health, serving as a control. V gene TRBV20-1 combines with J gene TRBJ1-2; D uncertain. Sequenced input: sorted CD4+, CD8+, or CD8+CD57+ T cells (not recorded which) from PBMCs. In DNA form, the CDR3 reads TGCAGTGCTAGAGTATTCCCCACCAACTATGGCTACACCTTC. Translation: CSARVFPTNYGYTF.